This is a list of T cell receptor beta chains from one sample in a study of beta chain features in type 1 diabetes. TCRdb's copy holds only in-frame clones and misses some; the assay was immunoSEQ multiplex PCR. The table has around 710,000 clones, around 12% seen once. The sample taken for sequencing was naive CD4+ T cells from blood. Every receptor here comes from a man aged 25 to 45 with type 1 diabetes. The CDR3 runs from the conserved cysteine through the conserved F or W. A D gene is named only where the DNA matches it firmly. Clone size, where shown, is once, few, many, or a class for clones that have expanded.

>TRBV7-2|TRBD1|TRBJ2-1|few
CASSLTGGMDEQFF
TGTGCCAGCAGCTTGACAGGGGGCATGGATGAGCAGTTCTTC
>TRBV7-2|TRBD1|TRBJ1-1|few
CASRATGTGYNAEAFF
TGTGCCAGCAGAGCGACCGGGACAGGGTATAATGCTGAAGCTTTCTTT
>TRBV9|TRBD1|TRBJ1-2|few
CASSALGTGGYTF
TGTGCCAGCAGCGCCCTTGGGACAGGTGGCTACACCTTC
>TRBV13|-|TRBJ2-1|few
CASSPTRTISSYNEQFF
TGTGCCAGCAGTCCCACTAGGACTATCAGCTCCTACAATGAGCAGTTCTTC
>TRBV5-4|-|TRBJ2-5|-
CASSLAYSAGRHQETQYF
TGTGCCAGCAGCTTGGCCTATTCGGCAGGGAGGCACCAAGAGACCCAGTACTTC
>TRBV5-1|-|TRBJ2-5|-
CASSLASSQETQYF
TGCGCCAGCAGCTTGGCTAGTTCCCAAGAGACCCAGTACTTC
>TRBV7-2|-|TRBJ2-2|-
CASSLAVTGNTGELFF
TGTGCCAGCAGCTTAGCGGTGACAGGGAACACCGGGGAGCTGTTTTTT
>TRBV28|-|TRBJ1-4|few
CASSLAEGVGTEKLFF
TGTGCCAGCAGTTTAGCGGAAGGGGTTGGTACTGAAAAACTGTTTTTT
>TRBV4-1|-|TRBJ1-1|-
CASSYHEIMNTEAFF
TGCGCCAGCAGCTACCACGAGATCATGAACACTGAAGCTTTCTTT
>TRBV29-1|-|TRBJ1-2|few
CSVASRGEGYTF
TGCAGCGTTGCTTCCAGGGGAGAAGGCTACACCTTC
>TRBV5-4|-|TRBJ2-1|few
CASSFSDNEQFF
TGTGCCAGCAGCTTTTCGGACAATGAGCAGTTCTTC
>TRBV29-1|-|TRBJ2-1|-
CSVERSDGYNEQFF
TGCAGCGTTGAAAGGTCGGACGGATACAATGAGCAGTTCTTC
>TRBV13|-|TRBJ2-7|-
CASSLGVSAATYEQYF
TGTGCCAGCAGCTTAGGCGTCAGCGCCGCTACCTACGAGCAGTACTTC
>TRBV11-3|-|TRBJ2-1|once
CASTDRDINNEQFF
TGTGCCAGCACGGACCGGGACATAAACAATGAGCAGTTCTTC
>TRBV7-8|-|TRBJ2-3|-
CASSLAFSTDTQYF
TGTGCCAGCAGCTTAGCGTTCAGCACAGATACGCAGTATTTT
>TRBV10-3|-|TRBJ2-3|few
CAIRKSRGPTTDTQYF
TGTGCCATCAGGAAATCCCGGGGCCCGACCACAGATACGCAGTATTTT
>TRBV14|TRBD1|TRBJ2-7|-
CASSLLSGQGDVVPYF
TGTGCCAGCAGCCTACTCTCGGGACAGGGAGATGTGGTTCCGTACTTC
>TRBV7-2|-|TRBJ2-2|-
CASSLAGVNTGELFF
TGTGCCAGCAGCTTAGCTGGGGTGAACACCGGGGAGCTGTTTTTT
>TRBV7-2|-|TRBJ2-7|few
CASSYDGLSSYEQYF
TGTGCCAGCAGCTACGACGGCCTCAGCTCCTACGAGCAGTACTTC
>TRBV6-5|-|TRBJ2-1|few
CASRSSYNEQFF
TGTGCCAGCCGTAGCTCCTACAATGAGCAGTTCTTC